This record looks at one T cell receptor (beta chain) sequence and its context. The antigen remains unidentified. No conserved phenylalanine or tryptophan ends this CDR3, so it is likely a read error. The data stem from a study of metastatic and nonmetastatic thyroid tumors. Study at large: Across blood and tumor or nodule tissue, repertoires from malignant and benign thyroid patients were compared with one another. Overall study results and limits: The reported finding was significantly higher TCR beta diversity in malignant thyroid tumors relative to benign nodules, in blood and tumor.

TCRdb reanalyzed the PCR reads via MiXCR. Of 7,000 or so clones listed, under 35% are singletons. The CDR3 consists of 13 residues. Germline V gene data show CDR1 as WSHSY and CDR2 as SAAADI. Every patient underwent thyroid surgery untreated. The clonotype originates from a male donor with papillary thyroid cancer or a benign thyroid nodule (not recorded which). Some clones in this sample may be carry-over from other donors' samples. The chain links TRBV10-2 to TRBJ2-3; the D gene could be TRBD1 or TRBD2 (6 bases each). Specimen: adjacent normal tissue. CDR3 bases: TGCGCAACTAAGGTCGGGGGCACAGATACCCAGTATTAT. Protein: CATKVGGTDTQYY.